These 24 T cell receptor beta chains share one sample of origin, sequenced in a study of CD8 T cells in Susac syndrome. With random hexamers, reverse transcription was performed on about 0.5 to 1 ug of RNA. TCRdb independently ran MiXCR on the immunoSEQ multiplex PCR reads; one entry per CDR3 protein. The data show approximately 50,000 distinct CDR3 sequences, approximately 95% seen once. The specimen sequenced was CD8+ T cells from PBMCs. Receptors were obtained from a human donor with Susac syndrome.

The gene calls are TRBV12-3 or TRBV12-4 and TRBJ1-2; no clear D gene. The CDR3 is 12 amino acids. Between the trimmed V and J ends, which lost 5 bases and 10 bases, there was a span of 14 bases. CDR3 amino acids: CASSPTSASYTF. The CDR3 DNA reads as TGTGCCAGCAGTCCTACTTCCGCCTCCTACACCTTC.

This chain uses TRBV6-5 with TRBJ1-3, with D uncertain. The CDR3 sequence is 16 residues long. Germline assignment: CDR1 MNHEY and CDR2 SVGAGI. Trimming took 0 bases from V and 3 from J, leaving 12 bases between them. Written as DNA, the CDR3 is TGTGCCAGCAGTTACTCCGGTGGCCACAATGGAAACACCATATATTTT. The encoded protein is CASSYSGGHNGNTIYF.

This sequence joins TRBV29-1 and TRBJ2-3, with 8 bases matching TRBD1. The length of the CDR3 is 15 residues. CDR1 SQVTM and CDR2 ANQGSEA come from the germline V gene. With 6 bases clipped from V and 4 bases from J, the junction kept 12 bases outside the gene matches. In nucleotides, the CDR3 is TGCAGCGTGCGAAAAACCAGGGGGCGAGCAGATACGCAGTATTTT. Encoded protein: CSVRKTRGRADTQYF.

The chain links TRBV14 to TRBJ1-2, with D tentatively TRBD1 (5 bases). The germline CDR1 and CDR2 sequences are SGHDN and FVKESK. This CDR3 contains 13 residues. Trimming shortened V by 4 bases and J by 2 bases, and 8 bases separated the two germline ends. The CDR3 coding sequence is TGTGCCAGCAGCCCCCAGGGAAACTATGGCTACACCTTC. Amino acids: CASSPQGNYGYTF.

The CDR3 coding sequence is TGTGCCAGCAGCGTGGGCTCTCCGGGGGCGCAGTTCTTC. Encoded protein: CASSVGSPGAQFF. This sequence joins TRBV9 and TRBJ2-1, with D perhaps TRBD1 or TRBD2 (6 bases each). Trimming cost V 2 bases and J 12 bases, with 15 bases left between them. CDR3 size: 13 residues. Per the germline V gene, CDR1 is SGDLS and CDR2 is YYNGEE.

This chain connects TRBV19 to TRBJ2-1, with D possibly TRBD1 on 5 matching bases. Germline CDR1 and CDR2: LNHDA and SQIVND (reference sequence). V was trimmed by 1 base and J by 5 bases, leaving 12 bases between them. This CDR3 contains 15 residues. The CDR3 DNA reads TGTGCCAGTAGTATAGGGGCGGACATACACAATGAGCAGTTCTTC. This codes for CASSIGADIHNEQFF.

This sequence joins TRBV19 and TRBJ2-2, with D perhaps TRBD2 (6 bases). The CDR3 is 15 residues long. Germline assignment: CDR1 LNHDA and CDR2 SQIVND (reference sequence). Trimming removed 6 bases from V and 4 bases from J, with 15 bases in between. The CDR3 here is CASSGSNGGTGELFF. The CDR3 bases are TGTGCCAGTAGCGGGAGTAATGGTGGCACCGGGGAGCTGTTTTTT.

The V call is TRBV20-1, the J call TRBJ2-7, with 7 bases fitting TRBD2. The J segment lost 0 bases and the V segment lost 3 bases, leaving 8 bases of the junction unmatched. This CDR3 is built from 15 residues. Germline CDR1 is DFQATT and CDR2 is SNEGSKA (reference sequence). Here the CDR3 reads CSASVWGGVSYEQYF. The DNA for the CDR3 is TGCAGTGCTAGTGTTTGGGGGGGGGTCTCCTACGAGCAGTACTTC.

This clonotype was observed a handful of times. The rearrangement links TRBV18 to TRBJ1-6; 9 bases map to TRBD1. CDR3 size: 14 residues. Germline CDR1 and CDR2: KGHSH and LQKENI. Germline trimming cut 2 bases from V and 7 bases from J; bases unmatched to any gene: 0. CDR3: CASSPGQGNSPLHF. The DNA of the CDR3 is TGTGCCAGCTCACCAGGACAGGGGAATTCACCCCTCCACTTT.

The gene calls are TRBV12-3 or TRBV12-4 and TRBJ1-6, with D unclear. The CDR3 length is 12 residues. Trimming took 3 bases from V and 7 from J, leaving 4 bases between them. The CDR3 sequence: CASSLANSPLHF. CDR3 nucleotides: TGTGCCAGCAGTTTGGCCAATTCACCCCTCCACTTT.

This clonotype was picked up one time. CDR3 in amino acids: CATSRDPGYEQYF. The CDR3 DNA is TGTGCCACCAGCAGAGATCCCGGCTACGAGCAGTACTTC. The rearrangement joins TRBV15 to TRBJ2-7; D remains ambiguous. Between the trimmed V and J ends, which lost 0 bases and 3 bases, there was a span of 6 bases. The CDR3 covers 13 residues. The germline V gene encodes CDR1 LNHNV and CDR2 YYDKDF (reference sequence).

The chain carries TRBV9 and TRBJ2-7; TRBD1 aligns across 9 bases. This CDR3 has 15 residues. From germline, CDR1 is SGDLS and CDR2 YYNGEE. V was clipped by 3 bases and J by 3 bases; unmatched bases: 7. CDR3 DNA sequence: TGTGCCAGCAGCGCCACAGGGGGCGCGTACTACGAGCAGTACTTC. The encoded protein is CASSATGGAYYEQYF.

The chain joins TRBV6-5 to TRBJ2-5; 12 bases are shared with TRBD1. Losses at the gene ends were 2 bases for V and 7 bases for J; bases not matched to a gene: 5. Germline assignment: CDR1 MNHEY and CDR2 SVGAGI. CDR3 length equals 15 residues. CDR3 DNA: TGTGCCAGCAGTTACAGGGACAGGGGGCAGGTGACCCAGTACTTC. Translation gives CASSYRDRGQVTQYF.

This rearrangement joins TRBV7-9 to TRBJ2-5, with D perhaps matching TRBD1 (5 bases). In germline, CDR1 is SEHNR, CDR2 FQNEAQ (reference sequence). V shed 2 bases and J shed 9 bases, with 25 bases lying between them. The CDR3 sequence is 17 residues long. DNA of the CDR3: TGTGCCAGCAGCTTAATCCCCCGGACACTCGGAACGGTAGCCCAGTACTTC. Translation: CASSLIPRTLGTVAQYF.

Written as DNA, the CDR3 is TGCGCCAGCAGCTTCACAGCTTCTGGGGCCAACGTCCTGACTTTC. The encoded protein is CASSFTASGANVLTF. The genes are TRBV5-1 and TRBJ2-6; no clear D gene. CDR3 length equals 15 residues. The V gene's germline CDR1 is SGHRS and CDR2 YFSETQ. Between the trimmed V and J ends, which lost 2 bases and 1 base, there was a span of 7 bases.

The V and J genes are TRBV12-3 or TRBV12-4 and TRBJ2-5; 8 nucleotides match TRBD1. The V segment lost 5 bases and the J segment 4 bases; nucleotides outside the gene matches: 0. This CDR3 is built from 12 residues. The CDR3, as DNA: TGTGCCAGCAGTACAGGGGGAGAGACCCAGTACTTC. Translation gives CASSTGGETQYF.

This clonotype was recorded a few times. V and J are TRBV12-3 or TRBV12-4 and TRBJ1-2; D possibly corresponds to TRBD1 (5 bases). Trimming shortened V by 1 base and J by 6 bases, and 9 bases separated the two germline ends. CDR3 length: 13 amino acids. Here the CDR3 DNA reads TGTGCCAGCAGTTTAGGCAGGGCCGATGGCTACACCTTC. This gives the protein CASSLGRADGYTF.

The V and J genes are TRBV19 and TRBJ1-5; tentative D call: TRBD1 (5 bases). The CDR3 consists of 16 residues. V was clipped by 3 bases and J by 0 bases, with 12 bases between them. The germline V gene encodes CDR1 LNHDA and CDR2 SQIVND (reference sequence). The CDR3 nucleotides read TGTGCCAGTAGTATTCGACAGATCCATAGCAATCAGCCCCAGCATTTT. Protein sequence: CASSIRQIHSNQPQHF.

This chain links TRBV20-1 with TRBJ2-1; tentatively, D is TRBD2 (5 bases). Germline V gives CDR1 DFQATT, CDR2 SNEGSKA (reference sequence). The CDR3 consists of 12 residues. V was trimmed by 5 bases and J by 7 bases, leaving 12 bases between them. CDR3 amino acids: CSAEEAGNEQFF. The CDR3 region has the DNA TGCAGTGCTGAGGAGGCTGGGAATGAGCAGTTCTTC.

The table lists this clonotype with a count of one. The chain employs TRBV4-1 and TRBJ2-4, with 9 nucleotides matching TRBD1. CDR1 is MGHRA and CDR2 is YSYEKL in the germline V gene. V shed 1 base and J 8 bases; nucleotides not matched to a gene: 9. The CDR3 extends over 16 amino acids. The CDR3 here is CASSQVPGQGLDIQYF. The CDR3 DNA follows: TGCGCCAGCAGCCAAGTCCCGGGACAGGGATTGGACATTCAGTACTTC.

Worth noting for this clonotype: At one of its ends the junction is not consistent with the germline gene, which may arise from a read error. As DNA, the CDR3 is TGTGCCAGCAGCTGGGGGACGGACGCCCTCTTT. Protein product: CASSWGTDALF. This chain connects TRBV7-8 to TRBJ1-1; tentative D call: TRBD1 (5 bases). Germline CDR1 reads SGHVS; CDR2 reads FQNEAQ. This CDR3 comprises 11 residues.

The CDR3 DNA reads as TGTGCCACCGGGACAGGGGGCGGTGGGGCCAACGTCCTGACTTTC. Residues: CATGTGGGGANVLTF. This chain uses TRBV2 with TRBJ2-6, with 12 bases lining up with TRBD1. V lost 10 bases and J lost 3; bases outside the gene matches: 4. This CDR3 has 15 amino acids. The germline CDR1 and CDR2 sequences are SNHLY and FYNNEI.

This clonotype was detected a few times. The chain carries TRBV7-8 and TRBJ2-1, with TRBD2 as a possible D gene (7 bases). The CDR3 totals 16 residues. V was shortened by 1 base and J by 7 bases, with 17 bases between the two germline ends. CDR1 is SGHVS and CDR2 is FQNEAQ in the germline V gene. In nucleotides, the CDR3 is TGTGCCAGCAGCTTAGAAAGAGTGAGGGGGGGGAATGAGCAGTTCTTC. Its protein product is CASSLERVRGGNEQFF.

V is TRBV6-5 and J is TRBJ1-2; D not certain. Per the germline V gene, CDR1 is MNHEY and CDR2 is SVGAGI. The CDR3 spans 13 residues. With 2 bases removed from V and 2 bases from J, the gap between germline ends came to 6 bases. In DNA form, the CDR3 reads TGTGCCAGCAGTTACGGCAGGAACTATGGCTACACCTTC. The encoded protein is CASSYGRNYGYTF.